This record looks at one T cell receptor beta chain sequence and its context. Its antigen is undetermined. This sample is part of a study of long-term antiretroviral therapy in people with HIV. One or more pre-ART and two or more post-ART PBMC samples were available from each donor. Without exception, participants with HIV were treated in the United States. Investigators performed immunoSEQ version v3.0 at survey level. Clones were sequenced by immunoSEQ multiplex PCR, and TCRdb holds only the in-frame ones, with some missing. The repertoire holds over 15,000 clones, with about three quarters as singletons. Study conclusions and caveats: Diversity rose after ART but stayed below transplant donor controls. Whereas controls had wider CDR3 length ranges, HIV repertoires had narrower ones.

Germline trimming cut 6 bases from V and 0 bases from J; bases unmatched to any gene: 3. The CDR3 is 15 amino acids. CDR1 is SNHLY and CDR2 is FYNNEI in the germline V gene. This chain uses TRBV2 with TRBJ2-2; TRBD1 aligns across 8 bases. Sequenced here: unsorted PBMCs, sampled 2.1 years after starting antiretroviral therapy. This receptor was identified in a man aged 40-49 years with HIV. For the CDR3, the DNA is TGTGCCAGCAGCTGGACAGGGCCGAACACCGGGGAGCTGTTTTTT. Its translation: CASSWTGPNTGELFF.